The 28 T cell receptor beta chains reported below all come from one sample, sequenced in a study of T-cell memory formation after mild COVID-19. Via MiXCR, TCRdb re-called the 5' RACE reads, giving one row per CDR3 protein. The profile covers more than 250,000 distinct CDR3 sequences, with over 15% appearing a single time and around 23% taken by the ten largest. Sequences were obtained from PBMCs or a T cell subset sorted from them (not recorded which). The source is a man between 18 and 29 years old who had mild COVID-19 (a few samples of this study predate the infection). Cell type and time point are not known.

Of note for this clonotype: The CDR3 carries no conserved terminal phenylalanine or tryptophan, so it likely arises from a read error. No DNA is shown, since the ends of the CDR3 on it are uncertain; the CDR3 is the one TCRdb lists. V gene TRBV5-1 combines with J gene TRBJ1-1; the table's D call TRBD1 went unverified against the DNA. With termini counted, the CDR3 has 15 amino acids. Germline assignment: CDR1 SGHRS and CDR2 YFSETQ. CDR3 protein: CASSSTGTPNTEAFL.

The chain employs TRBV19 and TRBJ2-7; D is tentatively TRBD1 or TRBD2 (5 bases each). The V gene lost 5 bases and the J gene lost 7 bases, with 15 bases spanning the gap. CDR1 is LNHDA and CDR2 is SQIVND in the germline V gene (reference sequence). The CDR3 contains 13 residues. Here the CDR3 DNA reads TGTGCCAGTAGTCCCGGGACGTCTGAAGAGCAGTACTTC. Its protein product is CASSPGTSEEQYF. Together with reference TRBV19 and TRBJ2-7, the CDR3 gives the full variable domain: DGGITQSPKYLFRKEGQNVTLSCEQNLNHDAMYWYRQDPGQGLRLIYYSQIVNDFQKGDIAEGYSVSREKKESFPLTVTSAQKNPTAFYLCASSPGTSEEQYFGPGTRLTVT.

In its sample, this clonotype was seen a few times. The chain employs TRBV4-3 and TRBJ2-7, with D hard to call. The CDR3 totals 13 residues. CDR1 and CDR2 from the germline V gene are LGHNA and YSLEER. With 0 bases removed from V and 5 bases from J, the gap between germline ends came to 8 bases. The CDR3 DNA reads TGCGCCAGCAGCCAAGAACCCTGGAACGAGCAGTACTTC. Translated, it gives CASSQEPWNEQYF.

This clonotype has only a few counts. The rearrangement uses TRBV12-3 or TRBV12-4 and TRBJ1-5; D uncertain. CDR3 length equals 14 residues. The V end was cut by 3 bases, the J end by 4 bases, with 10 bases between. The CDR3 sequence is CASSFSGENQPQHF. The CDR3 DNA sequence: TGTGCCAGCAGTTTTTCTGGGGAAAATCAGCCCCAGCATTTT.

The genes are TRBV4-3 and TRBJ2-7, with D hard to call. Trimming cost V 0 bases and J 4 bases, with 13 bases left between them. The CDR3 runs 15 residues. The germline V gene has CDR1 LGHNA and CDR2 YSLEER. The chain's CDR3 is CASSQEAQTGYEQYF. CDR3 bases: TGCGCCAGCAGCCAAGAGGCCCAGACTGGTTACGAGCAGTACTTC.

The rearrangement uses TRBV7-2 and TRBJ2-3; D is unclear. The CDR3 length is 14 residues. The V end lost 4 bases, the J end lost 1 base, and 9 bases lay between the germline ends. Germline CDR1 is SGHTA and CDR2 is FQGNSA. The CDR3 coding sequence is TGTGCCAGCAGCTCCGCTTCGGGCACAGATACGCAGTATTTT. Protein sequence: CASSSASGTDTQYF.

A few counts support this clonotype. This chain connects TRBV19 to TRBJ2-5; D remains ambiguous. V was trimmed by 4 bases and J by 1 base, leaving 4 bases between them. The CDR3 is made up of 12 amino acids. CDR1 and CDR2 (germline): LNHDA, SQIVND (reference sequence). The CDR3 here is CASSNLQETQYF. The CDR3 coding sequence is TGTGCCAGTAGTAACCTCCAAGAGACCCAGTACTTC.

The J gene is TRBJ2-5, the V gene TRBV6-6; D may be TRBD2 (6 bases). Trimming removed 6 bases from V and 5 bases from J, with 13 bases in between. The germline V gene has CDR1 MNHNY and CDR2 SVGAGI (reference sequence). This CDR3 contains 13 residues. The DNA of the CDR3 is TGTGCCAGCAGGAACGGAGGAGGGGAGACCCAGTACTTC. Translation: CASRNGGGETQYF.

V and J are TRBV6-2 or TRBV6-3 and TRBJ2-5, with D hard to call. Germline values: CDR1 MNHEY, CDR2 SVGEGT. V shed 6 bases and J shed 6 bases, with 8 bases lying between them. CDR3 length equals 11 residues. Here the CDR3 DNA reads TGTGCCAGCAGGCGACTGCAGACCCAGTACTTC. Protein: CASRRLQTQYF.

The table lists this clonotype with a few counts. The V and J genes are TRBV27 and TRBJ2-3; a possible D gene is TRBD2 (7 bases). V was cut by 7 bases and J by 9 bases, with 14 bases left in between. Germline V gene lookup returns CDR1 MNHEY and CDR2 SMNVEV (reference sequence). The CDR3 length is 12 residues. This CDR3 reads CASKGGPGTQYF. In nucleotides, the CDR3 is TGTGCCAGCAAGGGGGGGCCGGGGACGCAGTATTTT.

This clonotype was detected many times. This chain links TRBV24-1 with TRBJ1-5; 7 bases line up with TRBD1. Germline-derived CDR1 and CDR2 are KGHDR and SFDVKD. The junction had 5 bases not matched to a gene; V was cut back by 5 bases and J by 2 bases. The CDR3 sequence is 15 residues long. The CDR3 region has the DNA TGTGCCACCAGTGGGACAGGCGTCGGCAATCAGCCCCAGCATTTT. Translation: CATSGTGVGNQPQHF.

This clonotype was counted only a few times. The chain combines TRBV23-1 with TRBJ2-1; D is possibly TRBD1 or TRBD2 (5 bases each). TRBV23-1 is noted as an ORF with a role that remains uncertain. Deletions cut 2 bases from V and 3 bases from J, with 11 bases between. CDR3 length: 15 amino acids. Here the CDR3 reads CASSQEGFLYNEQFF. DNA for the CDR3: TGCGCCAGCAGTCAAGAGGGGTTCCTCTACAATGAGCAGTTCTTC.

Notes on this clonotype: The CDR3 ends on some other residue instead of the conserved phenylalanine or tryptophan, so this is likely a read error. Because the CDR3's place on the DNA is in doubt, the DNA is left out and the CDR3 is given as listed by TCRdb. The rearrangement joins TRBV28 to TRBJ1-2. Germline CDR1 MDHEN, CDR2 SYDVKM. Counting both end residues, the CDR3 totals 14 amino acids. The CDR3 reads CASSTPLAHSALLR.

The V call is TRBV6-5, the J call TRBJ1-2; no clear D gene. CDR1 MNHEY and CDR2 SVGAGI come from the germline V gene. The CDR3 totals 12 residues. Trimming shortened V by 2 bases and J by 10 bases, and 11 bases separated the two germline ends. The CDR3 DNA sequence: TGTGCCAGCAGTTACGACTCCTTTGACTACACCTTC. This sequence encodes CASSYDSFDYTF.

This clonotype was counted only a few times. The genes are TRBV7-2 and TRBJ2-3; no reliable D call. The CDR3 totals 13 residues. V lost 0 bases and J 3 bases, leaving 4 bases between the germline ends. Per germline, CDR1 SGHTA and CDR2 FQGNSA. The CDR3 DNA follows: TGTGCCAGCAGCTTAGCTGAGACAGATACGCAGTATTTT. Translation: CASSLAETDTQYF. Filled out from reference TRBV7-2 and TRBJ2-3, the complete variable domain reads GAGVSQSPSNKVTEKGKDVELRCDPISGHTALYWYRQSLGQGLEFLIYFQGNSAPDKSGLPSDRFSAERTGGSVSTLTIQRTQQEDSAVYLCASSLAETDTQYFGPGTRLTVL.

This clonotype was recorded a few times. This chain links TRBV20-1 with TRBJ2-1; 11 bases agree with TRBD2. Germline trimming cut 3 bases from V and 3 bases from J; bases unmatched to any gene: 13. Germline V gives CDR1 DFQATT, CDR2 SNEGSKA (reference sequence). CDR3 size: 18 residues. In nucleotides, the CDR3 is TGCAGTGCTAGGGGTCAGGTAGCGGGGGGGACCATCTACAATGAGCAGTTCTTC. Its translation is CSARGQVAGGTIYNEQFF.

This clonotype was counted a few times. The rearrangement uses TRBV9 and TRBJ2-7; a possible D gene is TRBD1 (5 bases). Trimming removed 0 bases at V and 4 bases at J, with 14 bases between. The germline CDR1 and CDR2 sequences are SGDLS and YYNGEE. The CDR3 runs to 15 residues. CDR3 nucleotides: TGTGCCAGCAGCGTAGCTCTAGGGGAACAGTACGAGCAGTACTTC. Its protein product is CASSVALGEQYEQYF.

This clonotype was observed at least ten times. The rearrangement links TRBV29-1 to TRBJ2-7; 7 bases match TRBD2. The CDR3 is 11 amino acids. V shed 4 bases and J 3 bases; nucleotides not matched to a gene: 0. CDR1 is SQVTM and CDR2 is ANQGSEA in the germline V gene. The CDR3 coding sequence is TGCAGCGTTGGGGAGGGCTACGAGCAGTACGTC. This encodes CSVGEGYEQYV.

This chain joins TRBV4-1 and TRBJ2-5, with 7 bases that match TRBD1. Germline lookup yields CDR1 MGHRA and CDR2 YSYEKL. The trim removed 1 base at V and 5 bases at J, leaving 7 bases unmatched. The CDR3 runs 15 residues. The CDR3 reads CASSQVGQSWETQYF. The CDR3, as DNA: TGCGCCAGCAGCCAAGTGGGACAGTCGTGGGAGACCCAGTACTTC.

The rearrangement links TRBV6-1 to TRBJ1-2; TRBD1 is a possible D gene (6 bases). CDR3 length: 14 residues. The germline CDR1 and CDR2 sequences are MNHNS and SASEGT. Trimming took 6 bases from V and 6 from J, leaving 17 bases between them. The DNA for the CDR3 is TGTGCCAGCAGAGACAGGCTCGTCGTGCATGGCTACACCTTC. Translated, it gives CASRDRLVVHGYTF.

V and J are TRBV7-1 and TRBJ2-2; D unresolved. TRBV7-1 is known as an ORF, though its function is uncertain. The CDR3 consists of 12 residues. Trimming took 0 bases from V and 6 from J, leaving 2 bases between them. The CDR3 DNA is TGTGCCAGCAGCTCAGCCCCCGGGGAGCTGTTTTTT. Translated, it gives CASSSAPGELFF.

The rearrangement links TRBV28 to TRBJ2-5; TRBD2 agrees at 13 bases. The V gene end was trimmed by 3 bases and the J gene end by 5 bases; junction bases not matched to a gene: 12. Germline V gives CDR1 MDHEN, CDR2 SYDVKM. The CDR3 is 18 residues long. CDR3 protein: CASSLRAKGLAGNETQYF. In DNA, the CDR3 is TGTGCCAGCAGTTTGCGGGCTAAGGGACTAGCGGGGAATGAGACCCAGTACTTC.

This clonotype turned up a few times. The CDR3 region has the DNA TGTGCCTCGGGACAGGGGCTTGCTGAAGCTTTCTTT. Translating gives CASGQGLAEAFF. The chain carries TRBV12-3 or TRBV12-4 and TRBJ1-1; TRBD1 agrees at 10 bases. The CDR3 has 12 amino acids. J lost 6 bases, V lost 11 bases, and 6 bases had no gene match.

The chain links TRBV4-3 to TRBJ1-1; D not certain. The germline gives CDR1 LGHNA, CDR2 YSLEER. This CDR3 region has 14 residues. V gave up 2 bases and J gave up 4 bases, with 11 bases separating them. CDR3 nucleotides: TGCGCCAGCAGCCAATTCTCGGCGGGCACTGAAGCTTTCTTT. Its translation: CASSQFSAGTEAFF.

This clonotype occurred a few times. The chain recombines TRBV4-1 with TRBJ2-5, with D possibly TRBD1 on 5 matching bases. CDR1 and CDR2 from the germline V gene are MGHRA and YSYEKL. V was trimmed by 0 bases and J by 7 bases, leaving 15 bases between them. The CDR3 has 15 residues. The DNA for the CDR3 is TGCGCCAGCAGCCAAGAGTGGAATGGGGCAAGGACCCAGTACTTC. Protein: CASSQEWNGARTQYF.

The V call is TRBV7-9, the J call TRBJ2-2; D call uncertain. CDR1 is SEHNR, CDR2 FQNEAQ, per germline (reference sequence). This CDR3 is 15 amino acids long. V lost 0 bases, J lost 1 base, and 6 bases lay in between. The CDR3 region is CASSLASLNTGELFF. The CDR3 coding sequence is TGTGCCAGCAGCTTAGCTAGCCTGAACACCGGGGAGCTGTTTTTT.

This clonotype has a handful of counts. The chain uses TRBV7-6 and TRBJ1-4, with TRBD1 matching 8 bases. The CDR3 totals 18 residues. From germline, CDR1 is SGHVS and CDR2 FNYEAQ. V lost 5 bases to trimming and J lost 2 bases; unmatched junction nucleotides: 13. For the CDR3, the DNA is TGTGCCAGCAGCCGTACGGGAGGCAGGGGGCTCACTAATGAAAAACTGTTTTTT. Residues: CASSRTGGRGLTNEKLFF. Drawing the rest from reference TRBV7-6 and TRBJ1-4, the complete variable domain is GAGVSQSPRYKVTKRGQDVALRCDPISGHVSLYWYRQALGQGPEFLTYFNYEAQQDKSGLPNDRFSAERPEGSISTLTIQRTEQRDSAMYRCASSRTGGRGLTNEKLFFGSGTQLSVL.

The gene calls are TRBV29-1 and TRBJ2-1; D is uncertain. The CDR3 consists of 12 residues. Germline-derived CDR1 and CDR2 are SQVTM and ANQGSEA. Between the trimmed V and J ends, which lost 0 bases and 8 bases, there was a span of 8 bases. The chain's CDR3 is CSVEDTLDEQFF. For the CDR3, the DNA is TGCAGCGTTGAAGACACGCTCGATGAGCAGTTCTTC.